The 2 T cell receptor beta chains presented below share a single source sample, sequenced in a study of Ad26.COV2.S vaccination and SARS-CoV-2 variants. As for treatment: some 20 received Ad26.COV2.S at low or high dose, single or two shots; about five received placebo; per-sample allocation not given. Sample collection was performed on day 63 after the first vaccine or placebo injection. Sequenced by immunoSEQ multiplex PCR; TCRdb stores in-frame clones only, minus some. There are around 450,000 clones in the sample; 80% to 95% occur only once, and 9% to 15% lies in the top ten. The sequencing here drew on peripheral blood, taken in a trial of Ad26.COV2.S vaccine versus placebo. These receptors originate from a person between 18 and 65 years old who received the Ad26.COV2.S COVID-19 vaccine or a placebo.

This clone was found a few times. The chain recombines TRBV9 with TRBJ1-1; no reliable D call. Trimming removed 4 bases from V and 1 base from J, with 14 bases in between. The germline V gene encodes CDR1 SGDLS and CDR2 YYNGEE. The CDR3 loop spans 15 amino acids. In DNA form, the CDR3 reads TGTGCCAGCAGCCCCACAGATTCCTCGAACACTGAAGCTTTCTTT. Translation: CASSPTDSSNTEAFF.

A remark on this clone: Other DNA sequences in this specimen translate into the identical CDR3. The rearrangement links TRBV5-1 to TRBJ2-3; no clear D. Trimming shortened V by 0 bases and J by 6 bases, and 11 bases separated the two germline ends. The CDR3 sequence is 14 residues long. Germline values: CDR1 SGHRS, CDR2 YFSETQ. The CDR3 is CASSLAGPTDTQYF. The CDR3, as DNA: TGCGCCAGCAGCTTGGCGGGCCCCACGGATACGCAGTATTTT.